The next 7 T cell receptor beta chains were all read from a single sample in a study of blood T cell repertoires in COVID-19. Repertoires were generated with immunoSEQ multiplex PCR, while TCRdb's copy carries only in-frame clones and drops some. The sample lists 200,000 to 250,000 clones, around 85% occurring once. Sequenced material: peripheral blood. These receptors were collected from a man aged 55-75 years with acute or convalescent COVID-19.

The chain joins TRBV4-1 to TRBJ2-7; 10 nucleotides match TRBD2. This CDR3 is built from 14 residues. V lost 4 bases, J lost 4 bases, and 4 bases stayed unmatched. The germline V gene has CDR1 MGHRA and CDR2 YSYEKL. CDR3 in amino acids: CASSPQLAGYEQYF. The DNA for the CDR3 is TGCGCCAGCAGCCCTCAACTAGCGGGGTACGAGCAGTACTTC.

The chain links TRBV15 to TRBJ2-1, with 7 nucleotides matching TRBD2. The CDR3 sequence is 15 residues long. The ends lost 1 base at V and 8 bases at J; junction bases unmatched: 8. Germline-derived CDR1 and CDR2 are LNHNV and YYDKDF (reference sequence). CDR3 sequence: CATSRGGLVGDEQFF. The CDR3 coding sequence is TGTGCCACCAGCAGAGGTGGACTAGTGGGGGATGAGCAGTTCTTC.

V and J are TRBV4-3 and TRBJ2-6; maybe TRBD1 (6 bases). The CDR3 runs to 19 residues. The germline V gene encodes CDR1 LGHNA and CDR2 YSLEER. V was pared by 0 bases and J by 2 bases, with 17 bases between. DNA for the CDR3: TGCGCCAGCAGCCAAGATCCCCCAGGGGCGCAGGCTGGGGCCAACGTCCTGACTTTC. Its protein product is CASSQDPPGAQAGANVLTF.

The chain is built from TRBV15 and TRBJ1-6, with D unresolved. Germline CDR1 is LNHNV and CDR2 is YYDKDF (reference sequence). This CDR3 region has 14 residues. V dropped 6 bases and J dropped 0 bases, with 6 bases sitting between them. The CDR3 is CATRTSSYNSPLHF. As DNA, the CDR3 is TGTGCCACCAGAACGAGCTCCTATAATTCACCCCTCCACTTT.

CDR3 DNA: TGTGCCAGCAGCGCACGACAGGTCCAGAAAGACTACGAGCAGTACTTC. Translated, it gives CASSARQVQKDYEQYF. The J gene is TRBJ2-7, the V gene TRBV21-1; the table assigns TRBD1, which was not confirmed against the DNA. TRBV21-1 is noted as a pseudogene. The CDR3 sequence is 16 residues long.

J is TRBJ2-7 and V is TRBV5-4, with 7 bases identical to TRBD2. Germline assignment: CDR1 SGHNT and CDR2 YYREEE (reference sequence). V lost 0 bases to trimming and J lost 4 bases; unmatched junction nucleotides: 10. The CDR3 is 16 amino acids. This CDR3 is CASSLAEWGTTYEQYF. As DNA, the CDR3 is TGTGCCAGCAGCTTGGCCGAGTGGGGGACTACGTACGAGCAGTACTTC.

For the CDR3, the DNA is TGTGCCAGCAGCCCCCGCGGACAAGAGACCCAGTACTTC. Translating it yields CASSPRGQETQYF. The chain combines TRBV5-4 with TRBJ2-5; D unclear. Trimming took 4 bases from V and 2 from J, leaving 9 bases between them. CDR1 is SGHNT and CDR2 is YYREEE in the germline V gene (reference sequence). There are 13 residues in the CDR3.